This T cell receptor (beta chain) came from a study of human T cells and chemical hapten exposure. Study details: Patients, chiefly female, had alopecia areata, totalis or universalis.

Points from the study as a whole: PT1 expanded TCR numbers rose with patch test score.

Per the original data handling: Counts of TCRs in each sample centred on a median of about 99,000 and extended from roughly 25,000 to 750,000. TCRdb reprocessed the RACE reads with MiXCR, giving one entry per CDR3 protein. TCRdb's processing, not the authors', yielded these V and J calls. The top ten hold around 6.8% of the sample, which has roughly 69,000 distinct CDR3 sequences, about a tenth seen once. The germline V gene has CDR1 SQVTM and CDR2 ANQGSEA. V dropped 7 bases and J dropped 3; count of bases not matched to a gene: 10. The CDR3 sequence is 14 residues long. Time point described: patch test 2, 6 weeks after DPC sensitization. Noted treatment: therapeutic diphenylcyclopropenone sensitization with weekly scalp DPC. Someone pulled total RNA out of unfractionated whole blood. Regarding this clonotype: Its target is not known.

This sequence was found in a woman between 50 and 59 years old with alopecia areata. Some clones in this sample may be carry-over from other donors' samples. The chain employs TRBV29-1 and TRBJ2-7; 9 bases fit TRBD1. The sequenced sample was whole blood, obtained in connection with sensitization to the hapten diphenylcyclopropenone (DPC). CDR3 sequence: CSGSLGQGSYEQYF. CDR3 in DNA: TGCAGCGGCTCTTTGGGACAGGGAAGCTACGAGCAGTACTTC.